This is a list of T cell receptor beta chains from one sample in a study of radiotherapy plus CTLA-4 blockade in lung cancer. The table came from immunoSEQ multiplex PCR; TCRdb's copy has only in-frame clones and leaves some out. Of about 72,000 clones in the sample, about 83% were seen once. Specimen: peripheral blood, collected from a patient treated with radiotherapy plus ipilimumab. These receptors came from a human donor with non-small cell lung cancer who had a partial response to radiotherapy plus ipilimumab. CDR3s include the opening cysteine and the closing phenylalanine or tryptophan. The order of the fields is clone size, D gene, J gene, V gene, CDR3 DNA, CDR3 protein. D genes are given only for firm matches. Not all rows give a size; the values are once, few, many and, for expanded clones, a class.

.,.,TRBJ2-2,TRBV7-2,TGTGCCAGCAGCTTACCCGACGACAGCGGGGAGCTGTTTTTT,CASSLPDDSGELFF
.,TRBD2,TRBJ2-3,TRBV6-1,TGTGCCAGCAGTGAAATGGGGGGGATAGTCCCGCAGTATTTT,CASSEMGGIVPQYF
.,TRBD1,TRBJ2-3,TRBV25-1,TGTGCCAGCAGTGAAGGGACAGCTAGCACAGATACGCAGTATTTT,CASSEGTASTDTQYF
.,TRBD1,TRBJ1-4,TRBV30,TGTGCCTGGAGTTCCGGGGGGGACAGGGGAAAAGAAAAACTGTTTTTT,CAWSSGGDRGKEKLFF
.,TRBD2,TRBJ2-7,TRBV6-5,TGTGCCAGCAGTTACGGATCGAGCGGGAGCAGCTCCGAGCAGTACTTC,CASSYGSSGSSSEQYF
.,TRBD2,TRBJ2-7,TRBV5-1,TGCGCCAGCAGTCGAACCACCCTGGGGGGGGCCTACGAGCAGTACTTC,CASSRTTLGGAYEQYF
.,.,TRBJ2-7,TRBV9,TGTGCCAGCAGCGCAGGGGCCTCACTAAGGGGCGAGCAGTACTTC,CASSAGASLRGEQYF
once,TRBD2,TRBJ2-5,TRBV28,TGTGCCAGCACCGCTCGGGGGGGGGAGGGCTACGAGACCCAGTACTTC,CASTARGGEGYETQYF
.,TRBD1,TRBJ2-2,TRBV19,TGTGCCAGTAGTACCACCTTTGCAGGGGGCACCGGGGAGCTGTTTTTT,CASSTTFAGGTGELFF
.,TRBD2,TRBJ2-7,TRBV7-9,TGTGCCAGCAGCCCGGGACTAGCGGGAGGGCTTTGGGACGAGCAGTACTTC,CASSPGLAGGLWDEQYF
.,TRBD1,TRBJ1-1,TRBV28,TGTGCCAGCAGTTTGACCAGGGGGGACGGGGACACTGAAGCTTTCTTT,CASSLTRGDGDTEAFF
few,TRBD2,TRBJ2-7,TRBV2,TGTGCCAGCAGTGAAAAAAGGACTAGCGGGAGTTACGAGCAGTACTTC,CASSEKRTSGSYEQYF
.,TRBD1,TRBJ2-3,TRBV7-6,TGTGCCAGCAGCCTACAGGGGGCCCGAACCACAGATACGCAGTATTTT,CASSLQGARTTDTQYF
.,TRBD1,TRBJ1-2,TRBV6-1,TGTGCCAGCAGTGACAGGGGGCGAGGTGGCTACACCTTC,CASSDRGRGGYTF
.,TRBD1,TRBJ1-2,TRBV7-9,TGTGCCAGCAGCCATCCCATGACAGGGGGTGAAGTAGGAAACTATGGCTACACCTTC,CASSHPMTGGEVGNYGYTF
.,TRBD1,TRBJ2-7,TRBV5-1,TGCGCCAGCAGCTTGGCGGGGACAGTCTCCTACGAGCAGTACTTC,CASSLAGTVSYEQYF
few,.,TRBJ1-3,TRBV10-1,TGCGCCAGCAGTGAATTGCGCTCTGGAAACACCATATATTTT,CASSELRSGNTIYF
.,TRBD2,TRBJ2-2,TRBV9,TGTGCCAGCAGCGTAGGCTATCAAGCGGGAGGGCCCGGGGAGCTGTTTTTT,CASSVGYQAGGPGELFF
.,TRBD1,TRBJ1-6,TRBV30,TGTGCCTGGAGGGGACAGTCAGGATCACCCCTCCACTTT,CAWRGQSGSPLHF
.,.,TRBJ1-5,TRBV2,TGTGCCAGCAGTGCGTATGGGCAGAATCAGCATTTT,CASSAYGQNQHF
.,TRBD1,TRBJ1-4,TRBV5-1,TGCGCCAGCAGCATTACAGGGGGCGACGGTGAAAAACTGTTTTTT,CASSITGGDGEKLFF
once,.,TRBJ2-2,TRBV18,TGTGCCAGCTCACCACCGGGACTGGCGAACACCGGGGAGCTGTTTTTT,CASSPPGLANTGELFF
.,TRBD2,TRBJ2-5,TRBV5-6,TGTGCCAGCAGCTACAACCTAGCGGGAGCCTCTGTGGGTTGGTACTTC,CASSYNLAGASVGWYF
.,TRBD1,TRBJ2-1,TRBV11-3,TGTGCCAGCAGTAAGGGACAGGGGGCTTCCAATGAGCAGTTCTTC,CASSKGQGASNEQFF
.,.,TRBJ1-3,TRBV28,TGTGCCAGCCTCCTTACAGGTCGCTCTGGAAACACCATATATTTT,CASLLTGRSGNTIYF
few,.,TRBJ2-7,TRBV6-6,TGTGCCAGCAGACCTAAGGGTAGCGGAACCTACGAGCAGTACTTC,CASRPKGSGTYEQYF
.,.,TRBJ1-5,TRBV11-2,TGTGCCAGCAGCTTAAGTGGGCATCAGCCCCAGCATTTT,CASSLSGHQPQHF
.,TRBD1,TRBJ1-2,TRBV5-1,TGCGCCAGCAGCAGCTCCCCACAGGGGGCTGGCTATGGCTACACCTTC,CASSSSPQGAGYGYTF
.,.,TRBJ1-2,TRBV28,TGTGCCAGCAGCGTCCAACAGGTAGCTAACTATGGCTACACCTTC,CASSVQQVANYGYTF
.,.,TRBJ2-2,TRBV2,TGTGCCAGCAGTTTCCCGGGACTTGTAGGGACCGGGGAGCTGTTTTTT,CASSFPGLVGTGELFF
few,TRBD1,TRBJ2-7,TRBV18,TGTGCCAGCTCACCGGCCGGGACAGGGGAAACCTACGAGCAGTACTTC,CASSPAGTGETYEQYF
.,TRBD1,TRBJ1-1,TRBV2,TGTGCCAGCACCCCGGAGTCAGGGGGCACTGAAGCTTTCTTT,CASTPESGGTEAFF
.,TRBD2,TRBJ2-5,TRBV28,TGTGCCAGCAGCCACCGGGACTACCGAGGCCGGGGGACCCAGTACTTC,CASSHRDYRGRGTQYF
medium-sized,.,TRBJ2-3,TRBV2,TGTGCCAGCGGCTGGACAGCTGTCACAGATACGCAGTATTTT,CASGWTAVTDTQYF
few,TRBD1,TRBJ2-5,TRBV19,TGTGCCAGTAGTATCCCTACAGGGGGCCGGGAGACCCAGTACTTC,CASSIPTGGRETQYF
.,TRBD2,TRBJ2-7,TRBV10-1,TGCGCCAGCAGTTACGGGACTAGCGGCTACGAGCAGTACTTC,CASSYGTSGYEQYF
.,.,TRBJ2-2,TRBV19,TGTGCCAGTAGTATGTGGGAGTTTGGGCGCGGGGAGCTGTTTTTT,CASSMWEFGRGELFF
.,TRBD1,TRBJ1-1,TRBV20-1,TGCAGTGCTCTCACAGGGGCCGAAGCTTTCTTT,CSALTGAEAFF
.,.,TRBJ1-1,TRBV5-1,TGCGCCAGCAGTCTGGGAGCGGAGGACGGGAACACTGAAGCTTTCTTT,CASSLGAEDGNTEAFF
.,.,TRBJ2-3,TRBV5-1,TGCGCCAGCCGATCGGGGAGGGATACGCAGTATTTT,CASRSGRDTQYF
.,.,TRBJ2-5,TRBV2,TGTGCCAGCAGTGAAGGGACTCAAGAGACCCAGTACTTC,CASSEGTQETQYF
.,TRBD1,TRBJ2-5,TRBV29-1,TGCAGCGCCGGGACAGGGAAGGGAGAGACCCAGTACTTC,CSAGTGKGETQYF
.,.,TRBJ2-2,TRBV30,TGTGCCTGGAGTGTCACTAGGCGAAGAAACACCGGGGAGCTGTTTTTT,CAWSVTRRRNTGELFF
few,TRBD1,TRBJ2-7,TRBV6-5,TGTGCCCCAGGTGGGGACAGGACCTACGAGCAGTACTTC,CAPGGDRTYEQYF
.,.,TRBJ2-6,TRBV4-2,TGTGCCAGCAGCCAAGATCTCGGCAGGTTGGCTGGGGCCAACGTCCTGACTTTC,CASSQDLGRLAGANVLTF
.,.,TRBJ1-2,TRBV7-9,TGTGCCAGCAGCGCCCAGGGTACCGTTACCTCGGCTAACTATGGCTACACCTTC,CASSAQGTVTSANYGYTF
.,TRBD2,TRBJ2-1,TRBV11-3,TGTGCCAGCAGCCCTCTTCCGACTAGCGGGAGGGGGAATGAGCAGTTCTTC,CASSPLPTSGRGNEQFF
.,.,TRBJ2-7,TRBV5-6,TGTGCCAGCAGCGCGACAGGAAACACCTACGAGCAGTACTTC,CASSATGNTYEQYF
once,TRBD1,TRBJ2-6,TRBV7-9,TGTGCCAGCAGCTACCTCACAGGGGTCGGGTCCGGGGCCAACGTCCTGACTTTC,CASSYLTGVGSGANVLTF
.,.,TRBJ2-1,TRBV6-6,TGTGCCAGCAGTCCAAACAGGGTAGGGGAGCAGTTCTTC,CASSPNRVGEQFF
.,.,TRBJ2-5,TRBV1,TGCACCAGCAGCCAAGAGCCGGGACTAGCGGGAGAAGGGGCCGAGACCCAGTACTTC,CTSSQEPGLAGEGAETQYF
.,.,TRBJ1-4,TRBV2,TGTGCCAGCAGTAGAACAGGGTTGACTAATGAAAAACTGTTTTTT,CASSRTGLTNEKLFF
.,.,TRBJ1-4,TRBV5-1,TGCGCCAGCAGCTTGGACAGTGGTAATGAAAAACTGTTTTTT,CASSLDSGNEKLFF
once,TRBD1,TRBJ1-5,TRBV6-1,TGTGCCAGCAGTGACCTAGACAGGGGGACGAATCAGCCCCAGCATTTT,CASSDLDRGTNQPQHF